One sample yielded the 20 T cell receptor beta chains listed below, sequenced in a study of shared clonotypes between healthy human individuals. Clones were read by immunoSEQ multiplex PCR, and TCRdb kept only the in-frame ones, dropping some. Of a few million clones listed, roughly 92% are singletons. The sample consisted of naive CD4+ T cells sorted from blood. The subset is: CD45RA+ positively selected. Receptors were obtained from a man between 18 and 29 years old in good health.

For the CDR3, the DNA is TGTGCCACCTCCGGGACTCGTACCTACAATGAGCAGTTCTTC. Protein product: CATSGTRTYNEQFF. The rearrangement joins TRBV15 to TRBJ2-1; weak D call: TRBD2 (6 bases). The CDR3 extends over 14 amino acids. Trimming cost V 8 bases and J 2 bases, with 13 bases left between them. Germline CDR1 and CDR2: LNHNV and YYDKDF (reference sequence).

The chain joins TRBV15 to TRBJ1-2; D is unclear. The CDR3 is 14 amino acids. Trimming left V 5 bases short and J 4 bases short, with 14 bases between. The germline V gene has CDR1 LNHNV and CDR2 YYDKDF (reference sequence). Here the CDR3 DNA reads TGTGCCACCAGCCCCCCGGGATCCGTCTATGGCTACACCTTC. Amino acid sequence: CATSPPGSVYGYTF.

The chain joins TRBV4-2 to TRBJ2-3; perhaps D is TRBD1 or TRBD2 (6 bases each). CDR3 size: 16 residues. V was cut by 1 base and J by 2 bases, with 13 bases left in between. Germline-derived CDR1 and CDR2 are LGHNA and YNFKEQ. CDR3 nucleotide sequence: TGTGCCAGCAGCCAAGCAACATGGGGGGCCACAGATACGCAGTATTTT. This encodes CASSQATWGATDTQYF.

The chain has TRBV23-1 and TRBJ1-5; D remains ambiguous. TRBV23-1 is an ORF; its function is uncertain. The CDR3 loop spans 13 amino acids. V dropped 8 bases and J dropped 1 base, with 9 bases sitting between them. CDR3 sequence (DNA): TGCGCCAGCGACCAGAAAAGCAATCAGCCCCAGCATTTT. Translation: CASDQKSNQPQHF.

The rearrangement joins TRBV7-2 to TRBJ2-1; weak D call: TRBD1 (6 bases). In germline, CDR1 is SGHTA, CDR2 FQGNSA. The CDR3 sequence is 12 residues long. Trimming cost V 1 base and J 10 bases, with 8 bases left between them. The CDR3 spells CASSLGGTEQFF. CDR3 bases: TGTGCCAGCAGCTTAGGAGGGACAGAGCAGTTCTTC.

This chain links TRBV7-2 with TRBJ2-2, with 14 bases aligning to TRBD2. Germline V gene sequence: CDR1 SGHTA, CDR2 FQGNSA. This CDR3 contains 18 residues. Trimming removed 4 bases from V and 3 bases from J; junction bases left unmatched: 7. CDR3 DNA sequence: TGTGCCAGCAGCTCACCGGGACTAGCGGGAGCGTACACCGGGGAGCTGTTTTTT. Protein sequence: CASSSPGLAGAYTGELFF.

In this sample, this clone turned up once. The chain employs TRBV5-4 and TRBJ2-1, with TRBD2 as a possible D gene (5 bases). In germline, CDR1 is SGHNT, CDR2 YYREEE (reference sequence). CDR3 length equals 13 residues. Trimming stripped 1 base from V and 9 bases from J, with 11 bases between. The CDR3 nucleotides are TGTGCCAGCAGCTTGAGTGTAGCGACTGAGCAGTTCTTC. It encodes CASSLSVATEQFF.

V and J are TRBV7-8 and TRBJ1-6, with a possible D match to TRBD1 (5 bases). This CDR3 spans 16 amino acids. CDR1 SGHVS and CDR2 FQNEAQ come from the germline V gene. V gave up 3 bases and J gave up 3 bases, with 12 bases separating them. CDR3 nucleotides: TGTGCCAGCAGCTTTAAACCTGGGGGCTATAATTCACCCCTCCACTTT. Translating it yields CASSFKPGGYNSPLHF.

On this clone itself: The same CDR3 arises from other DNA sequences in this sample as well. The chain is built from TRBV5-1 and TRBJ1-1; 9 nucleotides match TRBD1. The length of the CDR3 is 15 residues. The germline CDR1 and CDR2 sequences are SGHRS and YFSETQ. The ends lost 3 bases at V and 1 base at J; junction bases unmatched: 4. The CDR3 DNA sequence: TGCGCCAGCAGCTGGACGGGACAGGGGAACACTGAAGCTTTCTTT. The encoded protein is CASSWTGQGNTEAFF.

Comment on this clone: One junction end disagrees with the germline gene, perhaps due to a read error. DNA for the CDR3: TGTGCCAGCTCACCACCCGGGGGGCCCTTTCCTTCCTCCGAGCAGTACTTC. This translates into CASSPPGGPFPSSEQYF. The rearrangement joins TRBV18 to TRBJ2-7, with D perhaps TRBD2 (7 bases). This CDR3 is built from 17 residues. Germline CDR1 is KGHSH and CDR2 is LQKENI.

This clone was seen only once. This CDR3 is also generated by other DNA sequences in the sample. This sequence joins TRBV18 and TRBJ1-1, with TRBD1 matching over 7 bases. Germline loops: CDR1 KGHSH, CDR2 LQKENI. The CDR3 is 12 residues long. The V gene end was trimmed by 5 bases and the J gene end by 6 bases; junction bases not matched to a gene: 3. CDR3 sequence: CASSSGGAEAFF. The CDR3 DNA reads TGTGCCAGCTCATCAGGGGGGGCTGAAGCTTTCTTT.

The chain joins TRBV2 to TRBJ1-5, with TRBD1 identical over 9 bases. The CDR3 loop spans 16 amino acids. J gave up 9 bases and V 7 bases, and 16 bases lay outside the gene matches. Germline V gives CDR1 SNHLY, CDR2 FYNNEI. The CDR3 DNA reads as TGTGCCAGCAATTCCGGGACAGGGACCCGGGAGGTGCCCCAGCATTTT. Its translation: CASNSGTGTREVPQHF.

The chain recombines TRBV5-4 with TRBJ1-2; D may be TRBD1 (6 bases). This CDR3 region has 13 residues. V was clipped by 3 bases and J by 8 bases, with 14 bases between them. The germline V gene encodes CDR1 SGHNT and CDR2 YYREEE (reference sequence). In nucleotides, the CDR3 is TGTGCCAGCAGCTCCGGACAGCGCAGAGGCTACACCTTC. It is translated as CASSSGQRRGYTF. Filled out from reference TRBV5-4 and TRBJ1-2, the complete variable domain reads ETGVTQSPTHLIKTRGQQVTLRCSSQSGHNTVSWYQQALGQGPQFIFQYYREEENGRGNFPPRFSGLQFPNYSSELNVNALELDDSALYLCASSSGQRRGYTFGSGTRLTVV.

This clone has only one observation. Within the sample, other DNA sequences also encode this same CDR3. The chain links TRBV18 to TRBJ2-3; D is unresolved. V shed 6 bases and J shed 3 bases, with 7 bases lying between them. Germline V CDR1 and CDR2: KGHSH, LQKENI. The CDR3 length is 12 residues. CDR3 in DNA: TGTGCCAGCTCTCCCCAGACAGATACGCAGTATTTT. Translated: CASSPQTDTQYF. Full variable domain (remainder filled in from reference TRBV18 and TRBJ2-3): NAGVMQNPRHLVRRRGQEARLRCSPMKGHSHVYWYRQLPEEGLKFMVYLQKENIIDESGMPKERFSAEFPKEGPSILRIQQVVRGDSAAYFCASSPQTDTQYFGPGTRLTVL.

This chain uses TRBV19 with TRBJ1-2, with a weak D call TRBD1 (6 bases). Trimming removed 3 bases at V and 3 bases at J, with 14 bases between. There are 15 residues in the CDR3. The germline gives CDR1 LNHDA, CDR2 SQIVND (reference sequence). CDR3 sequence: CASSITGSPYYGYTF. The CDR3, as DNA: TGTGCCAGTAGTATTACAGGGTCCCCCTACTATGGCTACACCTTC.

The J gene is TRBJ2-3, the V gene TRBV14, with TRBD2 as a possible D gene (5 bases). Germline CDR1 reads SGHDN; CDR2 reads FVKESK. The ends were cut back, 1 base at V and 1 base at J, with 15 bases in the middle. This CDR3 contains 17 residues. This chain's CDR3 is CASSQVNGRGGTDTQYF. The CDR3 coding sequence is TGTGCCAGCAGCCAAGTGAATGGACGGGGAGGCACAGATACGCAGTATTTT.

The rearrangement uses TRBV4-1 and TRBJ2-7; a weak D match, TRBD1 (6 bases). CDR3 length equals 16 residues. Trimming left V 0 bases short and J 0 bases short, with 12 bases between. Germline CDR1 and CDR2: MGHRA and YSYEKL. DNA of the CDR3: TGCGCCAGCAGCCAAGATGAGCAGGGGATCTCCTACGAGCAGTACTTC. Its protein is CASSQDEQGISYEQYF.

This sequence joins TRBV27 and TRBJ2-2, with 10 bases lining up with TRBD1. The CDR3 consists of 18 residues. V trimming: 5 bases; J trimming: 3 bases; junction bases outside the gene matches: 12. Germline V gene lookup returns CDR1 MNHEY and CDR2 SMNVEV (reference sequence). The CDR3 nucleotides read TGTGCCAGCAGTCCCCTAATACTAGGGACAGGGGACACCGGGGAGCTGTTTTTT. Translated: CASSPLILGTGDTGELFF.

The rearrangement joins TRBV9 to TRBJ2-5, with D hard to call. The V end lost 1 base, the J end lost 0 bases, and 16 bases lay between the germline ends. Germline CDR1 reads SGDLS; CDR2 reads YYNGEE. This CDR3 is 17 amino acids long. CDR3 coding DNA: TGTGCCAGCAGCGTATCCATGGCAGGATCGTACCAAGAGACCCAGTACTTC. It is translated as CASSVSMAGSYQETQYF.

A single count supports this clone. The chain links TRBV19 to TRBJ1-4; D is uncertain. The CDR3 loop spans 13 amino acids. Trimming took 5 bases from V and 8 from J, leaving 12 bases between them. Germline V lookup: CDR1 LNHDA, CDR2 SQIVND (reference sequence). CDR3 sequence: CASSWSGGEKLFF. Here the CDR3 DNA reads TGTGCCAGTAGTTGGTCCGGTGGGGAAAAACTGTTTTTT.